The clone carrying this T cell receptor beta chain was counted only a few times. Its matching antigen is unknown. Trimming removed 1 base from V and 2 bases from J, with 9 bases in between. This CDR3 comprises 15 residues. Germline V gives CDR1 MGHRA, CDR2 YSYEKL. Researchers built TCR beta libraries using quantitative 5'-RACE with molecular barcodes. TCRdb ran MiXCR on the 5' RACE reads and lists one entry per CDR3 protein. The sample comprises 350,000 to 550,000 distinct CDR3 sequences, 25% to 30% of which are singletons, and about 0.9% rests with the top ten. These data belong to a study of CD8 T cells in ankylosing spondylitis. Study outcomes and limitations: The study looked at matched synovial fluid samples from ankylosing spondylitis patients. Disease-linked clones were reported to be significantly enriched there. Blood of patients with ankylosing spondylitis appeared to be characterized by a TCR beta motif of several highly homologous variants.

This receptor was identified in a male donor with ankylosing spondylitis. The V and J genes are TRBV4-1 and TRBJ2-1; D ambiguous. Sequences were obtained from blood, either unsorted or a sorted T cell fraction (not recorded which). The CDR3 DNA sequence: TGCGCCAGCAGCCAAGGTGAGGCCCCCTACAATGAGCAGTTCTTC. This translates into CASSQGEAPYNEQFF.